Below, one TCR beta chain is given with its context. V lost 4 bases and J lost 10; bases outside the gene matches: 7. Per germline, CDR1 LGHDT and CDR2 YNNKEL (reference sequence). This CDR3 spans 13 amino acids. The source of the sample is a study of blood T cell repertoires in COVID-19. Clones were read by immunoSEQ multiplex PCR, and TCRdb kept only the in-frame ones, dropping some. The sample holds roughly 220,000 clones; under 90% are singletons and the top ten take over 4.5%. The receptor's source is a man older than 75 with acute or convalescent COVID-19. Sequencing was performed on peripheral blood. The chain employs TRBV3-1 (or the pseudogene TRBV3-2) and TRBJ1-1, with 9 bases lining up with TRBD1. This CDR3 reads CASSLGTGKTAFF. The CDR3 DNA sequence: TGTGCCAGCAGCCTAGGGACAGGGAAAACAGCTTTCTTT.